This T cell receptor beta chain was sequenced in a study of blood T cell repertoires in COVID-19. At the level of the study: Sites across the United States, Italy and Spain contributed samples from acute and convalescent COVID-19.

V shed 5 bases and J shed 1 base, with 11 bases lying between them. The CDR3 spans 14 residues. CDR1 and CDR2 (germline): SGHAT, FQNNGV. Under the authors' procedure: Reference gene primer amplification in the assay estimated nucleated cell counts. TCRdb's table, derived via immunoSEQ multiplex PCR, lists solely in-frame clones and lacks some. The DNA gave D and trimming, while V, J and clone size come from that table. The table lists fewer than 350,000 clones, around 86% of them singletons. The chain links TRBV11-2 to TRBJ2-5; tentative D call: TRBD1 (7 bases). The TCR originated in a woman in her 30s who had recovered from COVID-19. Input material: peripheral blood. In nucleotides, the CDR3 is TGTGCCAGCAGCCCGCAGGGGGGCCAAGAGACCCAGTACTTC. Amino acids: CASSPQGGQETQYF. Complete variable domain (other parts from reference TRBV11-2 and TRBJ2-5): EAGVAQSPRYKIIEKRQSVAFWCNPISGHATLYWYQQILGQGPKLLIQFQNNGVVDDSQLPKDRFSAERLKGVDSTLKIQPAKLEDSAVYLCASSPQGGQETQYFGPGTRLLVL.